These 8 T cell receptor beta chains came from one sample sequenced in a study of PD-1 blockade in classical Hodgkin lymphoma. Here immunoSEQ multiplex PCR was the method, and the copy in TCRdb shows in-frame clones only, minus some. The table has some 10,000 clones, around three quarters seen once; the top ten hold less than 5%. No patient escaped relapse after autologous stem cell transplantation, and brentuximab vedotin exposure varied. Starting with thawed PBMCs, CD4+ T cells were purified by magnetic negative selection. The source was CD4+ T cells from blood, collected at baseline. Every receptor here comes from a human donor with classical Hodgkin lymphoma.

The chain carries TRBV2 and TRBJ1-4; TRBD1 is a possible D gene (5 bases). V was clipped by 3 bases and J by 2 bases, with 10 bases between them. This CDR3 comprises 15 residues. CDR1 and CDR2 (germline): SNHLY, FYNNEI. The CDR3 DNA reads as TGTGCCAGCAGTGATATGAGGGGCACTAATGAAAAACTGTTTTTT. The encoded protein is CASSDMRGTNEKLFF.

This clone was seen a few times. The rearrangement uses TRBV7-9 and TRBJ1-5, with 9 bases identical to TRBD1. The V gene end was trimmed by 4 bases and the J gene end by 4 bases; junction bases not matched to a gene: 2. Germline values: CDR1 SEHNR, CDR2 FQNEAQ (reference sequence). This CDR3 contains 14 residues. The CDR3 here is CASSSTGGNQPQHF. CDR3 sequence (DNA): TGTGCCAGCAGCTCGACAGGGGGGAATCAGCCCCAGCATTTT.

The rearrangement joins TRBV19 to TRBJ2-7, with D perhaps matching TRBD1 (5 bases). V dropped 1 base and J dropped 3 bases, with 10 bases sitting between them. Germline loops: CDR1 LNHDA, CDR2 SQIVND (reference sequence). The CDR3 has 14 residues. The CDR3 DNA is TGTGCCAGTAGTATAGGTCCAGGGCACTACGAGCAGTACTTC. Translation gives CASSIGPGHYEQYF. Supplemented by reference TRBV19 and TRBJ2-7, the full variable domain reads DGGITQSPKYLFRKEGQNVTLSCEQNLNHDAMYWYRQDPGQGLRLIYYSQIVNDFQKGDIAEGYSVSREKKESFPLTVTSAQKNPTAFYLCASSIGPGHYEQYFGPGTRLTVT.

This rearrangement joins TRBV7-9 to TRBJ2-6; no reliable D call. In germline, CDR1 is SEHNR, CDR2 FQNEAQ (reference sequence). This CDR3 is built from 15 residues. V was shortened by 11 bases and J by 0 bases, with 14 bases between the two germline ends. CDR3 in amino acids: CAHPTTSSGANVLTF. In DNA, the CDR3 is TGTGCCCACCCCACGACGAGCTCTGGGGCCAACGTCCTGACTTTC.

This sequence joins TRBV18 and TRBJ1-1; TRBD1 matches 7 bases. The CDR3 has 17 residues. Germline V lookup: CDR1 KGHSH, CDR2 LQKENI. With V trimmed by 1 base and J by 4 bases, 12 bases remained unmatched. CDR3 amino acids: CASSPRREGAGFTEAFF. DNA of the CDR3: TGTGCCAGCTCACCACGAAGGGAGGGGGCCGGTTTCACTGAAGCTTTCTTT.

The CDR3 loop reads CASSYSKTGVNEQYF. The CDR3 DNA reads as TGTGCCAGCAGTTACTCTAAGACAGGGGTCAACGAGCAGTACTTC. The chain carries TRBV6-5 and TRBJ2-7; 8 positions agree with TRBD1. Germline CDR1 reads MNHEY; CDR2 reads SVGAGI. This CDR3 is built from 15 residues. V lost 0 bases to trimming and J lost 5 bases; unmatched junction nucleotides: 6.

The J gene is TRBJ1-4, the V gene TRBV28; D remains unclear. The V end lost 5 bases, the J end lost 5 bases, and 6 bases lay between the germline ends. From germline, CDR1 is MDHEN and CDR2 SYDVKM. The CDR3 contains 12 residues. CDR3 protein: CASSRPNEKLFF. The CDR3 coding sequence is TGTGCCAGCAGTAGGCCGAATGAAAAACTGTTTTTT.

V is TRBV2 and J is TRBJ2-7, with D tentatively TRBD2 (7 bases). The ends were cut back, 4 bases at V and 6 bases at J, with 19 bases in the middle. The germline gives CDR1 SNHLY, CDR2 FYNNEI. The CDR3 consists of 15 residues. The CDR3 DNA reads TGTGCCAGCAGTGCAAGGGGGAGGGGAGGGCTCGAGCAGTACTTC. Residues: CASSARGRGGLEQYF.